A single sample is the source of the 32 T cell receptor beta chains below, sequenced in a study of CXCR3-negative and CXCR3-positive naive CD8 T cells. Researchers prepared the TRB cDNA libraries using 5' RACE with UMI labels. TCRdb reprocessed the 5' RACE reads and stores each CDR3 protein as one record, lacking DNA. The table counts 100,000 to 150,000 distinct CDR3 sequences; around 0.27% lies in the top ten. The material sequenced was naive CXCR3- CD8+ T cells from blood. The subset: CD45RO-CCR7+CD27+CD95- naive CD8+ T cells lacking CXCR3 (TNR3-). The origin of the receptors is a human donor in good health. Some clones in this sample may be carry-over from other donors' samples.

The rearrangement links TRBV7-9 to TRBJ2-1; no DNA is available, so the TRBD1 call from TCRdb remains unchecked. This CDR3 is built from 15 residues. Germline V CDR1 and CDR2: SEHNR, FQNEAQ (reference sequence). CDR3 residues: CASSTPAGPHNEQFF. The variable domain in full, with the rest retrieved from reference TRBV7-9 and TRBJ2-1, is DTGVSQNPRHKITKRGQNVTFRCDPISEHNRLYWYRQTLGQGPEFLTYFQNEAQLEKSRLLSDRFSAERPKGSFSTLEIQRTEQGDSAMYLCASSTPAGPHNEQFFGPGTRLTVL.

This CDR3 reads CATSDPQGSQFF. The chain joins TRBV24-1 to TRBJ2-1; the D call from TCRdb, TRBD1, cannot be confirmed without DNA. The CDR3 is 12 amino acids. CDR1 KGHDR and CDR2 SFDVKD come from the germline V gene.

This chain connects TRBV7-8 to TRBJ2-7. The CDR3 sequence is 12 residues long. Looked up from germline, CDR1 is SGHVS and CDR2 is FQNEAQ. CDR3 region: CASKLMGYEQYF.

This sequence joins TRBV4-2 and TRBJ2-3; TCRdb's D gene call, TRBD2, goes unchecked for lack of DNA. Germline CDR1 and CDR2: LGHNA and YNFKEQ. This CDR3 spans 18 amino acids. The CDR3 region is CASSRGSSGGLSTDTQYF.

This CDR3 reads CASSHFGQGKYEQYF. V and J are TRBV4-1 and TRBJ2-7; TCRdb's D gene call, TRBD1, goes unchecked for lack of DNA. The CDR3 is made up of 15 amino acids. Germline CDR1 reads MGHRA; CDR2 reads YSYEKL.

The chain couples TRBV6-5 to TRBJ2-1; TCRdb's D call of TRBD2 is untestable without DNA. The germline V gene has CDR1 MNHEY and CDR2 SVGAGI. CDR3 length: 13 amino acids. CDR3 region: CASSTLGLNEQFF.

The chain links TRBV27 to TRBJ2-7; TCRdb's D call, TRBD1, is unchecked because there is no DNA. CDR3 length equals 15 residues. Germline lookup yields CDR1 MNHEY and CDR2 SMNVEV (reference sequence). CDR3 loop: CASSLSVTGGSEQYF.

CDR3 loop: CATRDSGWNTEAFF. This chain connects TRBV15 to TRBJ1-1. CDR1 LNHNV and CDR2 YYDKDF come from the germline V gene (reference sequence). CDR3 length equals 14 residues.

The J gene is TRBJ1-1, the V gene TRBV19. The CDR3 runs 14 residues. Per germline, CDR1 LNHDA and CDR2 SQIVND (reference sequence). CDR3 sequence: CAIAPSGREGEAFF.

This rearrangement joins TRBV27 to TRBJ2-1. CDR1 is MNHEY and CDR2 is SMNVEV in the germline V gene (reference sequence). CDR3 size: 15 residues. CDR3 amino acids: CASSFVALTYNEQFF.

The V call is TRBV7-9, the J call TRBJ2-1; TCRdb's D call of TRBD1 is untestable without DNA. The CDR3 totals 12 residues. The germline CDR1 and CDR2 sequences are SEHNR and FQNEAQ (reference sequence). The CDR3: CASSLAFTGAFF.

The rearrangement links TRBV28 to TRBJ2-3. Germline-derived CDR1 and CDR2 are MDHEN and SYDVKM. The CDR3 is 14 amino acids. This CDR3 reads CASSFSSRTDTQYF. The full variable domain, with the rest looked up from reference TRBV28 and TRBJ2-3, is DVKVTQSSRYLVKRTGEKVFLECVQDMDHENMFWYRQDPGLGLRLIYFSYDVKMKEKGDIPEGYSVSREKKERFSLILESASTNQTSMYLCASSFSSRTDTQYFGPGTRLTVL.

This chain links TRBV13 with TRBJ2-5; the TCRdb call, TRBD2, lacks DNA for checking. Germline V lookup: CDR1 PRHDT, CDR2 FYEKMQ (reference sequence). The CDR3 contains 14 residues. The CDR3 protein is CASSSPGPQETQYF. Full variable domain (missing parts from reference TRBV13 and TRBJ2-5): AAGVIQSPRHLIKEKRETATLKCYPIPRHDTVYWYQQGPGQDPQFLISFYEKMQSDKGSIPDRFSAQQFSDYHSELNMSSLELGDSALYFCASSSPGPQETQYFGPGTRLLVL.

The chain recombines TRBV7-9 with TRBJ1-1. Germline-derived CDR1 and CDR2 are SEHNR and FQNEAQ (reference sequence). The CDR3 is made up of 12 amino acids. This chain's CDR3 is CASSFAQGEAFF.

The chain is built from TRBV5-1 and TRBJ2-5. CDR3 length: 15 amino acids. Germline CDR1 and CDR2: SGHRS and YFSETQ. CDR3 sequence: CASSSVEEVGEIQYF.

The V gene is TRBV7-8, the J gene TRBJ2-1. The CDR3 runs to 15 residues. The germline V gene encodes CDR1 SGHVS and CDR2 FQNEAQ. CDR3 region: CASSLRASPYNEQFF.

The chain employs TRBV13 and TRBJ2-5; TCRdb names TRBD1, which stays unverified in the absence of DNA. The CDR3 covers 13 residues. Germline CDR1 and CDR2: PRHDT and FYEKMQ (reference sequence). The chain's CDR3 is CASSSTGRSYQYF.

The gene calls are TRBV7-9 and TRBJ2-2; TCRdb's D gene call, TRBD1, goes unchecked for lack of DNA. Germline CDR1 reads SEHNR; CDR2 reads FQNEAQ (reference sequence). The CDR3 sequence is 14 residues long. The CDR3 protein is CASPGQGPTGELFF. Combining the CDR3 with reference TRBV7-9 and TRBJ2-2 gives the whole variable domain DTGVSQNPRHKITKRGQNVTFRCDPISEHNRLYWYRQTLGQGPEFLTYFQNEAQLEKSRLLSDRFSAERPKGSFSTLEIQRTEQGDSAMYLCASPGQGPTGELFFGEGSRLTVL.

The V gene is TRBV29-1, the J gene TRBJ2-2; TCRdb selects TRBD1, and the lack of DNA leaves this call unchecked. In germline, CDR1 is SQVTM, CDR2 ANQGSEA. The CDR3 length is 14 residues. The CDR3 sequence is CSATPGHRTGELFF.

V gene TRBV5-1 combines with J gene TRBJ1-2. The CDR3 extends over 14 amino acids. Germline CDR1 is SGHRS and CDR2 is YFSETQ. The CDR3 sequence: CASSLAATSYGYTF.

CDR3 loop: CASSPEGNWNTEAFF. The chain links TRBV4-1 to TRBJ1-1. Germline assignment: CDR1 MGHRA and CDR2 YSYEKL. The CDR3 covers 15 residues.

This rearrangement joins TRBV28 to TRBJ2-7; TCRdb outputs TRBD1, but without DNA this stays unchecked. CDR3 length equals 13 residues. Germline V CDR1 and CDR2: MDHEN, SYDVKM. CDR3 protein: CASSLPPLYEQYF.

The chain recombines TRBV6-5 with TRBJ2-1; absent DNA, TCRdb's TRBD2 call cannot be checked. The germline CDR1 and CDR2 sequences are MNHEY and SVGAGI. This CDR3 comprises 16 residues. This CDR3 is CASRDPGTSDSNEQFF.

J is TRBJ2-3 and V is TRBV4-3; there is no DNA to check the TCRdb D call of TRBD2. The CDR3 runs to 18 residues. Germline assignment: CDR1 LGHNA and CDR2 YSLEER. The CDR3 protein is CASSQDPLAGARTDTQYF.

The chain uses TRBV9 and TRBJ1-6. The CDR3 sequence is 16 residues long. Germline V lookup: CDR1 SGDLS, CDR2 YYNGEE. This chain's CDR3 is CASSPSGGSYNSPLHF.

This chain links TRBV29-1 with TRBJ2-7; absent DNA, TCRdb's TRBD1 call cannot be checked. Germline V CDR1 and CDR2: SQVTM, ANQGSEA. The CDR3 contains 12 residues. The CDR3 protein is CSVLGRGTGMNF.

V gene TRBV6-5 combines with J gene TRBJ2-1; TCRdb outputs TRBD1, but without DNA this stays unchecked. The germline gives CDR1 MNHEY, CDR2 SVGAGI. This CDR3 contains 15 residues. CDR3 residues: CASSGRGASYNEQFF.

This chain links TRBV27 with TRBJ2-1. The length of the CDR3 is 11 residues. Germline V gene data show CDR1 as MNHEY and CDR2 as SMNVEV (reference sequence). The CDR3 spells CASLGDAEQFF.

The CDR3 loop reads CASSLVTSGRRKETQYF. The rearrangement links TRBV11-2 to TRBJ2-5; the D gene TCRdb calls, TRBD2, cannot be checked with no DNA. This CDR3 comprises 17 residues. CDR1 is SGHAT, CDR2 FQNNGV, per germline.

The CDR3 is CSVEGREKYEQYF. The chain uses TRBV29-1 and TRBJ2-7; TCRdb outputs TRBD2, but without DNA this stays unchecked. The germline CDR1 and CDR2 sequences are SQVTM and ANQGSEA. The CDR3 is 13 residues long.

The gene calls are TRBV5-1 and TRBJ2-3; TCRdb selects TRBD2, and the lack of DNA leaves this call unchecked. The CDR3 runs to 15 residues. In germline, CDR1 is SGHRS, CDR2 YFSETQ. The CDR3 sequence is CASSFKAGGTDTQYF.

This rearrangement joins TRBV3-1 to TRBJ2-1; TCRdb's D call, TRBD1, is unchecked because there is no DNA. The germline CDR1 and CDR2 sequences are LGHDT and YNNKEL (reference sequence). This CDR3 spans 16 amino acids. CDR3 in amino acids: CASSQAHRGYYNEQFF.